This T cell receptor beta chain was sequenced for a study of T cells in Graves' hyperthyroidism and ophthalmopathy. The investigators amplified TCR beta CDR3 regions from RNA transcripts. The primer set for the first-round RT-PCR of the TCR CDR3 was HTBI. TCRdb re-analysed the multiplex PCR reads in MiXCR, keeping a single row per CDR3 protein. The sample carries under 200,000 distinct CDR3 sequences, over 7.5% recorded once. Ten or more counts support this clonotype. This CDR3 has 17 amino acids. The V and J ends lost 0 bases and 1 base, in that order; junction bases with no gene match: 6. Germline V CDR1 and CDR2: SGDLS, YYNGEE.

The sequence was collected from a woman aged 18-35 years with Graves' hyperthyroidism that later progressed to Graves' ophthalmopathy. V and J are TRBV9 and TRBJ2-1; 8 bases agree with TRBD2. The specimen was blood. Written as DNA, the CDR3 is TGTGCCAGCAGCGTAGGAGAGAGCGGGGGTTCCTACAATGAGCAGTTCTTC. Translating gives CASSVGESGGSYNEQFF.